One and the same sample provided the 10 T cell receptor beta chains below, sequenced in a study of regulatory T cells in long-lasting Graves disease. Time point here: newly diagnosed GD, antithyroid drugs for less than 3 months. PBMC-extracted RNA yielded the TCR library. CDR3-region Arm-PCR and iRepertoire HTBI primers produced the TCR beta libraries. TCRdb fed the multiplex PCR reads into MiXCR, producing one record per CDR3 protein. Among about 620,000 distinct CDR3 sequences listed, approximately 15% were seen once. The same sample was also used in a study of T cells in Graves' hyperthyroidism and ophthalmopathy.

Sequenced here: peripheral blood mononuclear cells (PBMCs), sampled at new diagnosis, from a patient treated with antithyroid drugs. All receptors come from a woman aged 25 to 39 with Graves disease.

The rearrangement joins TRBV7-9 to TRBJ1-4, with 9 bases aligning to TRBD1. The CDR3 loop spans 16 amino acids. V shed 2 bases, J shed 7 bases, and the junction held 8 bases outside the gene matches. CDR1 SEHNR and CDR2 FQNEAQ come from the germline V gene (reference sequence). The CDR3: CASSLRTGGLAEKLFF. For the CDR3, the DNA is TGTGCCAGCAGCTTAAGAACAGGGGGCCTCGCTGAAAAACTGTTTTTT. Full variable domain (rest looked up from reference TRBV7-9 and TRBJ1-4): DTGVSQNPRHKITKRGQNVTFRCDPISEHNRLYWYRQTLGQGPEFLTYFQNEAQLEKSRLLSDRFSAERPKGSFSTLEIQRTEQGDSAMYLCASSLRTGGLAEKLFFGSGTQLSVL.

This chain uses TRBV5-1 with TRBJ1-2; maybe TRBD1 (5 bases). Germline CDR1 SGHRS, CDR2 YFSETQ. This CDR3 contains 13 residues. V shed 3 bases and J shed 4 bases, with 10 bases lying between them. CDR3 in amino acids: CASSSRGPYGYTF. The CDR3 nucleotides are TGCGCCAGCAGCTCGCGGGGCCCCTATGGCTACACCTTC. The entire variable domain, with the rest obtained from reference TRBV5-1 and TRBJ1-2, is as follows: KAGVTQTPRYLIKTRGQQVTLSCSPISGHRSVSWYQQTPGQGLQFLFEYFSETQRNKGNFPGRFSGRQFSNSRSEMNVSTLELGDSALYLCASSSRGPYGYTFGSGTRLTVV.

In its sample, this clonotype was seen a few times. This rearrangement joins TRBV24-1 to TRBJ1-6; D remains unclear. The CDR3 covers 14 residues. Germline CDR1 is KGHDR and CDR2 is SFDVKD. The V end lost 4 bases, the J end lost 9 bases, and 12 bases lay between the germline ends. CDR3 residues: CATSEPGVGSPLHF. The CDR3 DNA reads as TGTGCCACCAGTGAGCCCGGGGTCGGTTCACCCCTCCACTTT.

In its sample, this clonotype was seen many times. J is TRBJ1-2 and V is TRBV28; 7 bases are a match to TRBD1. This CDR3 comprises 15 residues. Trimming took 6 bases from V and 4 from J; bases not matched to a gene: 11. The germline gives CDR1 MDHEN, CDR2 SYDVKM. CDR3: CASSKDRRSFYGYTF. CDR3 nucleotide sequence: TGTGCCAGCAGCAAGGACAGGAGATCTTTCTATGGCTACACCTTC.

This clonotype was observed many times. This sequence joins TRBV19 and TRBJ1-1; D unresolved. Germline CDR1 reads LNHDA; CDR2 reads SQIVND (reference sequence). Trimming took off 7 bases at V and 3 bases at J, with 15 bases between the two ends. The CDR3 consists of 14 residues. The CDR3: CASKSDGVHTEAFF. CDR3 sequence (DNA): TGTGCCAGTAAGTCGGATGGAGTTCACACTGAAGCTTTCTTT.

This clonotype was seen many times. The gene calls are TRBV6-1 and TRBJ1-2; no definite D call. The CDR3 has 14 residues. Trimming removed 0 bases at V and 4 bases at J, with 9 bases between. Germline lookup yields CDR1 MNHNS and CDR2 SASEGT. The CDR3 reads CASSEALVRYGYTF. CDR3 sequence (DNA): TGTGCCAGCAGTGAAGCGCTGGTACGCTATGGCTACACCTTC.

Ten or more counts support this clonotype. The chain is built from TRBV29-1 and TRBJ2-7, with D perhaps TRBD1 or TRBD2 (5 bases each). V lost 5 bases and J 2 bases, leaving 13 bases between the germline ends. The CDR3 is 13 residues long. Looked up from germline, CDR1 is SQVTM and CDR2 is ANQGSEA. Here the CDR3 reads CSVRRDGPYEQYF. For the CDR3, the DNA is TGCAGCGTTCGCCGGGACGGACCCTACGAGCAGTACTTC.

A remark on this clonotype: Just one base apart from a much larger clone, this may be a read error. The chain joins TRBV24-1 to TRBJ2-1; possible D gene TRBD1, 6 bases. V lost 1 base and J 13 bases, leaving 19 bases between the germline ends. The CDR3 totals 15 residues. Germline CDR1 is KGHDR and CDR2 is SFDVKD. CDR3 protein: CATSDLEQGGETQFF. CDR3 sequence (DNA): TGTGCCACCAGTGATTTAGAACAGGGTGGAGAGACCCAGTTCTTC.

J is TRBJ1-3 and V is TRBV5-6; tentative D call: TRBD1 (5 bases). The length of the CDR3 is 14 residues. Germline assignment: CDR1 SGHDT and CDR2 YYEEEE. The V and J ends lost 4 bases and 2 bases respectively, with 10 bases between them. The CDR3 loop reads CASSPPGPGNTIYF. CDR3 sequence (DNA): TGTGCCAGCAGCCCACCAGGGCCTGGAAACACCATATATTTT.

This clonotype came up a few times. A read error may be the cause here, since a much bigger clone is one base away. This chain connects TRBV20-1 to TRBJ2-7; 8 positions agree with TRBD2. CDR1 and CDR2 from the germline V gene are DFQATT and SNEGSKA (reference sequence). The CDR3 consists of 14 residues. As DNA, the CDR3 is TGCAGTGCTAGTCTCAGCGGGAGACGCTACGGGCAGTACTTC. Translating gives CSASLSGRRYGQYF.